The present TCR beta chain was sequenced within a study of T-cell memory formation after mild COVID-19. Overall study context: TCR clusters were largely donor specific.

The CDR3 totals 15 residues. Germline values: CDR1 GTSNPN, CDR2 SVGIG (reference sequence). Germline trimming cut 3 bases from V and 5 bases from J; bases unmatched to any gene: 12. TCRdb called the 5' RACE reads again in MiXCR, with one record for every CDR3 protein. The sample has about 600,000 distinct CDR3 sequences; 20% to 25% are singletons. The clonotype originates from an adult woman who had mild COVID-19 (a few samples of this study predate the infection). Cell type and time point are not known. The V gene is TRBV30, the J gene TRBJ1-2, with TRBD1 identical over 7 bases. The specimen sequenced was PBMCs or a T cell subset sorted from them (not recorded which). CDR3 residues: CAWSPRDSLGYGYTF. The CDR3 region has the DNA TGTGCCTGGAGCCCCCGGGACAGTCTCGGATATGGCTACACCTTC.